What follows describes a single T cell receptor beta chain. This entry is derived from a study of monozygotic twins with inflammatory bowel disease. Germline CDR1 is DFQATT and CDR2 is SNEGSKA (reference sequence). The CDR3 has 18 residues. Each TCR library consumed approximately 3,500 ng of total RNA. TCRdb derives one entry per CDR3 protein from the 5' RACE reads, leaving out DNA. This sample contains a few hundred thousand distinct CDR3 sequences. The sample was blood. This chain connects TRBV20-1 to TRBJ2-4; without DNA, the TCRdb call of TRBD1 cannot be checked. The sequence was obtained from a human donor with ulcerative colitis or Crohn's disease, or a healthy co-twin of an affected twin (not recorded which). CDR3 region: CSAPTAPGGGHPKNIQYF.